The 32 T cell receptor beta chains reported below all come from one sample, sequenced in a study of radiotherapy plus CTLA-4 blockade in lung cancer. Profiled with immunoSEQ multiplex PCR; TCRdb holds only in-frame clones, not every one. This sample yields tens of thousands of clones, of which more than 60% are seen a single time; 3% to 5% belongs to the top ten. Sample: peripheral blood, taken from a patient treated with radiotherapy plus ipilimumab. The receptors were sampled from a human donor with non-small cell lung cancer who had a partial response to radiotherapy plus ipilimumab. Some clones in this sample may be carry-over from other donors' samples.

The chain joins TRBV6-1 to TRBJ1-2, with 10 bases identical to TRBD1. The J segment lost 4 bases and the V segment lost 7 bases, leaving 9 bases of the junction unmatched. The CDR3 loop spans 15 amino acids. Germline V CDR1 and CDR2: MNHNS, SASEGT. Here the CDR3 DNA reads TGTGCCAGCACTAACGACAGGGGGCAAATCTATGGCTACACCTTC. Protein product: CASTNDRGQIYGYTF.

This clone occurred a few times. This CDR3 is CASRSWGAGGDEAFF. DNA for the CDR3: TGTGCCAGTAGGTCTTGGGGGGCGGGGGGCGATGAAGCTTTCTTT. The V gene is TRBV19, the J gene TRBJ1-1; D might be TRBD1 (6 bases). The CDR3 covers 15 residues. The V end was cut by 6 bases, the J end by 7 bases, with 21 bases between. Germline CDR1 is LNHDA and CDR2 is SQIVND (reference sequence).

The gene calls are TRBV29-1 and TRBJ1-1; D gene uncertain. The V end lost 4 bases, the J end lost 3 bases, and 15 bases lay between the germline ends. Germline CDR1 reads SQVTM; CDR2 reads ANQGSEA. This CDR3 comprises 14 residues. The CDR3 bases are TGCAGCGTTGGTCAAGTTGGACTTTACACTGAAGCTTTCTTT. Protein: CSVGQVGLYTEAFF.

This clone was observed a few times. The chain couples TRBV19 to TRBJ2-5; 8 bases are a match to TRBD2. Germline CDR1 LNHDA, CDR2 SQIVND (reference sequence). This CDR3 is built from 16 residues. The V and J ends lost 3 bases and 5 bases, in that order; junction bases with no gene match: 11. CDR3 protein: CASSMGFGGAGETQYF. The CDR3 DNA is TGTGCCAGTAGTATGGGATTCGGGGGGGCAGGGGAGACCCAGTACTTC.

The CDR3 DNA is TGTGCCAGTAGGGTCGTGGCAGGTCATGGTGAGCAGTTCTTC. Amino acids: CASRVVAGHGEQFF. V gene TRBV19 combines with J gene TRBJ2-1; the D is unclear. CDR3 length: 14 amino acids. The ends were cut back, 6 bases at V and 9 bases at J, with 18 bases in the middle. CDR1 and CDR2 (germline): LNHDA, SQIVND (reference sequence).

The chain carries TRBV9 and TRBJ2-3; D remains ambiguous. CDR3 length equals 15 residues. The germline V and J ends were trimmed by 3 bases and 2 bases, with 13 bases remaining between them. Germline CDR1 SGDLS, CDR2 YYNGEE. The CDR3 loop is CASSAGSIATDTQYF. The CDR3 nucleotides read TGTGCCAGCAGCGCAGGAAGCATCGCCACAGATACGCAGTATTTT.

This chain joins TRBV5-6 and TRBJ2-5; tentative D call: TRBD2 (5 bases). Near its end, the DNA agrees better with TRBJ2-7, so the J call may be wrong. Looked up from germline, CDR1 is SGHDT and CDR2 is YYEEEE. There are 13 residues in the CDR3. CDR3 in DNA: TGTGCCAGCAGCTTGACGGGGTCCTACGAGCAGTACTTC. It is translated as CASSLTGSYEQYF.

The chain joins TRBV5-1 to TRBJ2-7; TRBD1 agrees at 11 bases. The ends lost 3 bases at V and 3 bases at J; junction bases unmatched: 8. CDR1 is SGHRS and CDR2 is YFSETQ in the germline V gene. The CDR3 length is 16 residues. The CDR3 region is CASSSGTGGERYEQYF. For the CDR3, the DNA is TGCGCCAGCAGCTCCGGGACAGGGGGTGAACGCTACGAGCAGTACTTC.

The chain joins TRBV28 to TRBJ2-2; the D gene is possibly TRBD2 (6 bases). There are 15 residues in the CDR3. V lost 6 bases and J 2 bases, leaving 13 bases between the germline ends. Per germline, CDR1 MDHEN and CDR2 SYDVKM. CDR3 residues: CASRGGLTNTGELFF. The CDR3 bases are TGTGCCAGCAGGGGGGGACTGACTAACACCGGGGAGCTGTTTTTT.

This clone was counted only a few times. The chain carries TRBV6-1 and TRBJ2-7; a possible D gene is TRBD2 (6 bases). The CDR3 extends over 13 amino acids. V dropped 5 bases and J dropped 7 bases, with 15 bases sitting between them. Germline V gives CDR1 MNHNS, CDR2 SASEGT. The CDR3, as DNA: TGTGCCAGCAGTCATGGACTAACGGCTGAGCAGTACTTC. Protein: CASSHGLTAEQYF.

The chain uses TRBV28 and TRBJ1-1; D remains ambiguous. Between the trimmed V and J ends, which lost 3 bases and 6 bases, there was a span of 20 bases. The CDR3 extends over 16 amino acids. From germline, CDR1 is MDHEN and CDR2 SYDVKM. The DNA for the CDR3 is TGTGCCAGCAGTTTGCCCGGTCGGGGTGTTACGTCTGAAGCTTTCTTT. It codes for CASSLPGRGVTSEAFF.

The CDR3: CSASPNEKLFF. The CDR3 DNA sequence: TGCAGTGCTAGCCCAAATGAAAAACTGTTTTTT. The gene calls are TRBV20-1 and TRBJ1-4; D is undetermined. The germline gives CDR1 DFQATT, CDR2 SNEGSKA (reference sequence). The CDR3 runs 11 residues. V lost 3 bases to trimming and J lost 5 bases, with 4 bases between them.

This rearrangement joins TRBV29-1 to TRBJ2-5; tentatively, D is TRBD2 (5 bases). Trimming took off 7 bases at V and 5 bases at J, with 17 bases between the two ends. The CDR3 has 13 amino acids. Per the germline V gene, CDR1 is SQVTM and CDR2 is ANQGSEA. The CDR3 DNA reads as TGCAGCGCCCATGGAGGCGGGCGGGAGACCCAGTACTTC. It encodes CSAHGGGRETQYF.

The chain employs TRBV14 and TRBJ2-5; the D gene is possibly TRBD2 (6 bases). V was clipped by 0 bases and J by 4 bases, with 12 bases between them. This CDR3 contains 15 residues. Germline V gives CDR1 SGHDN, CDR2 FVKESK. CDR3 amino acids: CASSQDYGRLETQYF. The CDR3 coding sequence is TGTGCCAGCAGCCAAGACTACGGGAGACTAGAGACCCAGTACTTC.

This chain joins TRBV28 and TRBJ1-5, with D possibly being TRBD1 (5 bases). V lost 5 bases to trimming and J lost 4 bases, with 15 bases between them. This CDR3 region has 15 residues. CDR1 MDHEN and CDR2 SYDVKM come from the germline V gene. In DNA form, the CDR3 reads TGTGCCAGCAGTCTTCAGGGAGGGCTGAATCAGCCCCAGCATTTT. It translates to CASSLQGGLNQPQHF. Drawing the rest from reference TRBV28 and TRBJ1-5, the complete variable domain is DVKVTQSSRYLVKRTGEKVFLECVQDMDHENMFWYRQDPGLGLRLIYFSYDVKMKEKGDIPEGYSVSREKKERFSLILESASTNQTSMYLCASSLQGGLNQPQHFGDGTRLSIL.

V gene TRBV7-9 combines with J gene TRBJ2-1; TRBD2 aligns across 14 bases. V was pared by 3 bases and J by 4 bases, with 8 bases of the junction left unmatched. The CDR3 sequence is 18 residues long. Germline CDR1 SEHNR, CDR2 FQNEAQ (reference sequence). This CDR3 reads CASSFTTSGRDRYNEQFF. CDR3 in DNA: TGTGCCAGCAGCTTTACGACTAGCGGGAGGGATCGATACAATGAGCAGTTCTTC.

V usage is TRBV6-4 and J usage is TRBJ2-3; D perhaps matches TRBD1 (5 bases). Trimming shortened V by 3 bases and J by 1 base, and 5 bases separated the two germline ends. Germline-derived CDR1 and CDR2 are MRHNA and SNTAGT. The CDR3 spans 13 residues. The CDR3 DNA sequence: TGTGCCAGCAGTGAACAGGGCACAGATACGCAGTATTTT. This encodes CASSEQGTDTQYF.

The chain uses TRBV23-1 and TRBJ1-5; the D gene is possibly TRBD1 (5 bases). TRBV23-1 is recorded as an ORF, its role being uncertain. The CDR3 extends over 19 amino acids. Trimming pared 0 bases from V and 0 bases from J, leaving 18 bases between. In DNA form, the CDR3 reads TGCGCCAGCAGTCAATCTGGGGGGAGTCGTGTTGGTAGCAATCAGCCCCAGCATTTT. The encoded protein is CASSQSGGSRVGSNQPQHF.

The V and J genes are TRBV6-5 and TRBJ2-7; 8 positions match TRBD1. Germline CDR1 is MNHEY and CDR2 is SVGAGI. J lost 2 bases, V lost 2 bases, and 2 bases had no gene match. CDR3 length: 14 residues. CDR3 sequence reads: CASSYGTGTYEQYF. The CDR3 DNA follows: TGTGCCAGCAGTTACGGGACAGGAACCTACGAGCAGTACTTC.

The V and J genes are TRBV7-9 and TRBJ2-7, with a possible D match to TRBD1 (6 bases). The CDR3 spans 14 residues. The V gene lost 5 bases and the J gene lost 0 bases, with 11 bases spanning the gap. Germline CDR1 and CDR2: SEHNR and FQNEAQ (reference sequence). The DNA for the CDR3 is TGTGCCAGCAGCCCCAGGGGCTACTCCTACGAGCAGTACTTC. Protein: CASSPRGYSYEQYF.

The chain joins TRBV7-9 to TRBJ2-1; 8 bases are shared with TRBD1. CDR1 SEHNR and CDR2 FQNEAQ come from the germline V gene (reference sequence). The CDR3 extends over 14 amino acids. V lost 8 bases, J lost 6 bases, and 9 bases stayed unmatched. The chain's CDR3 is CASQRQGSLNEQFF. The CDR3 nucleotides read TGTGCCAGCCAGAGACAGGGGTCACTCAATGAGCAGTTCTTC.

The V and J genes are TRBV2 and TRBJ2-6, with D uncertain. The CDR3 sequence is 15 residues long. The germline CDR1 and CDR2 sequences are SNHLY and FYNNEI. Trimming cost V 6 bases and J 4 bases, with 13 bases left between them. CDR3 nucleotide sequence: TGTGCCAGCAGCTTAGACACTCGGGGGGCCAACGTCCTGACTTTC. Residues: CASSLDTRGANVLTF.

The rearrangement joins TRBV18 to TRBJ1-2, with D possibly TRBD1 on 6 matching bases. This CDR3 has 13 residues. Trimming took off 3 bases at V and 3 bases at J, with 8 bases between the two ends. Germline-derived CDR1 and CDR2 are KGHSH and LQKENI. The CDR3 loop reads CASSPGGDYGYTF. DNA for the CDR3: TGTGCCAGCTCACCTGGGGGCGACTATGGCTACACCTTC.

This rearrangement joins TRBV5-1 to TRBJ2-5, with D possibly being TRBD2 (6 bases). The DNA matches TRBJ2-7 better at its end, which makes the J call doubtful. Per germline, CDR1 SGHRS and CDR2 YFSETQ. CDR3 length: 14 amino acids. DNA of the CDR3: TGCGCCAGCAGCCTGGTAGCGGACCCCTACGAGCAGTACTTC. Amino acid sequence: CASSLVADPYEQYF.

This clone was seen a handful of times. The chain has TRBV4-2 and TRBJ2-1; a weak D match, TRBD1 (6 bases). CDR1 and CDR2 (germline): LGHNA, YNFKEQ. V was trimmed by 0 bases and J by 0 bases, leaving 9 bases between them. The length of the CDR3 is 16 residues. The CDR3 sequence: CASSQDRGSSYNEQFF. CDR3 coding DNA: TGTGCCAGCAGCCAAGATAGGGGGAGCTCCTACAATGAGCAGTTCTTC.

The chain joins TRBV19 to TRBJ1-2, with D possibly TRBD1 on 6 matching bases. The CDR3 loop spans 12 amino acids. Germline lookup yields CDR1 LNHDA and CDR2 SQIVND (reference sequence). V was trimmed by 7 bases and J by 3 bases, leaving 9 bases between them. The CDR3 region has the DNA TGTGCCAGTATCGCAGGGGACTATGGCTACACCTTC. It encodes CASIAGDYGYTF.

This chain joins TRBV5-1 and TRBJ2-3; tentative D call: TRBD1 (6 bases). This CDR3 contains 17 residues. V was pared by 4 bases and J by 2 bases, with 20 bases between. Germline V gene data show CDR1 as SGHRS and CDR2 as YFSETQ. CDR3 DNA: TGCGCCAGCAGCCCCTATCCCGGGACATCTTCCACAGATACGCAGTATTTT. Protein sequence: CASSPYPGTSSTDTQYF.

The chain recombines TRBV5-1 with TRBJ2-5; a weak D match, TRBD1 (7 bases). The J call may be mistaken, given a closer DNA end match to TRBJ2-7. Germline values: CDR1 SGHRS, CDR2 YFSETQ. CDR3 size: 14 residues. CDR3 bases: TGCGCCAGCAGCCAGGGGGGAAACTCCTACGAGCAGTACTTC. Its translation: CASSQGGNSYEQYF.

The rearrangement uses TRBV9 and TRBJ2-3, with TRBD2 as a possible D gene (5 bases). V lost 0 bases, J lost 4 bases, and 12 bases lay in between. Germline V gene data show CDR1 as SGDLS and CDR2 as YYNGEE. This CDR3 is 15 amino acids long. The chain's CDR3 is CASSVVIGGPDTQYF. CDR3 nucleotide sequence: TGTGCCAGCAGCGTAGTAATAGGAGGTCCAGATACGCAGTATTTT.

For the CDR3, the DNA is TGTGCCAGCAGCTTAAAACGACAGAGCCGGAACACTGAAGCTTTCTTT. Translated: CASSLKRQSRNTEAFF. The chain uses TRBV13 and TRBJ1-1, with TRBD1 as a possible D gene (5 bases). Per the germline V gene, CDR1 is PRHDT and CDR2 is FYEKMQ (reference sequence). This CDR3 contains 16 residues. Trimming left V 2 bases short and J 1 base short, with 14 bases between.

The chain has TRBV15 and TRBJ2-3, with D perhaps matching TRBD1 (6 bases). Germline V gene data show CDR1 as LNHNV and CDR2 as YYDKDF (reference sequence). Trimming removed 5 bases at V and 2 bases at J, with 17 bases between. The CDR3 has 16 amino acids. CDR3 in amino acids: CATSRRNREFTDTQYF. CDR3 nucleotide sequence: TGTGCCACCAGCCGGCGGAACAGGGAGTTCACAGATACGCAGTATTTT.

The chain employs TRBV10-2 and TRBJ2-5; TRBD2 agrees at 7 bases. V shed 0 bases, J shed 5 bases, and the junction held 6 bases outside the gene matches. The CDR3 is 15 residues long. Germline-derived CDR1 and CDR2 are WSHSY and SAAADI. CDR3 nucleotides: TGCGCCAGCAGTGAGTCGAGAAGGGAGGGGGAGACCCAGTACTTC. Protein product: CASSESRREGETQYF.